Shown below are 2 T cell receptor beta chains from a single sample sequenced in a study of T cells after yellow fever vaccination (dated 2019 in TCRdb). The receptor library was made with 5' RACE. Sequencing was carried out with an Illumina NovaSeq 6000. Using fastp trimming at Q25 and MiXCR clonotype assembly, TCRdb reanalyzed the public sequencing data and kept in-frame beta chains. Every CDR3 protein is listed once, alongside the most common genes and DNA of its rows. In this sample the table shows about 320,000 distinct CDR3 sequences, about 11% of which occur a single time. 3.3% of the sample comes from the top ten. Per the publication, the treatment or condition label means: live attenuated yellow fever vaccine strain. Sequences were derived from CD4+ T cells sorted from PBMCs, sampled 45 days after the yellow fever booster vaccination. These TCRs come from a man aged 18-30 years who received the YFV17D yellow fever vaccine.

This clonotype has more than one count but fewer than ten. This chain joins TRBV12-3 or TRBV12-4 and TRBJ2-3, with D perhaps matching TRBD2 (6 bases). V shed 3 bases and J shed 1 base, with 11 bases lying between them. The CDR3 is made up of 15 amino acids. In DNA, the CDR3 is TGTGCCAGCAGTTTCCCCTCTAGCGGCACAGATACGCAGTATTTT. Its translation: CASSFPSSGTDTQYF.

The V and J genes are TRBV7-9 and TRBJ2-5, with D perhaps being TRBD1 or TRBD2 (5 bases each). This CDR3 is built from 16 residues. Between the trimmed V and J ends, which lost 4 bases and 2 bases, there was a span of 17 bases. CDR1 and CDR2 from the germline V gene are SEHNR and FQNEAQ (reference sequence). This CDR3 reads CASSSWGWGRQETQYF. CDR3 nucleotides: TGTGCCAGCAGCTCGTGGGGGTGGGGTCGACAAGAGACCCAGTACTTC.